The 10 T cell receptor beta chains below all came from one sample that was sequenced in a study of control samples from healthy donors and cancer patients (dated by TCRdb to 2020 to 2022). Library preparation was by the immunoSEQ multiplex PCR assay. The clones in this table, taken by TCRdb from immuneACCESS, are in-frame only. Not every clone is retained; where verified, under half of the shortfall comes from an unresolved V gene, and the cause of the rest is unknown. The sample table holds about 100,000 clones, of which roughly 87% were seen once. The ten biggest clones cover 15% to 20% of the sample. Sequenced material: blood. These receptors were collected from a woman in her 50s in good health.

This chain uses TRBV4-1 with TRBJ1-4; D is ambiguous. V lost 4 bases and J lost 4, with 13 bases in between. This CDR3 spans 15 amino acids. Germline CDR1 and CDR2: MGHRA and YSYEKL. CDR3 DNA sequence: TGCGCCAGCAGCCCCCGACGAGCAGATAATGAAAAACTGTTTTTT. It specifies CASSPRRADNEKLFF.

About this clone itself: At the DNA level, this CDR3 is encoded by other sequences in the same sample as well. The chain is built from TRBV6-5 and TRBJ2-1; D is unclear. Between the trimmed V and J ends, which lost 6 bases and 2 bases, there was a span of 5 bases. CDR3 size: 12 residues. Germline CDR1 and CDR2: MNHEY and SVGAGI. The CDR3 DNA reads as TGTGCCAGCAGGGCAACCTACAATGAGCAGTTCTTC. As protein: CASRATYNEQFF.

This chain's CDR3 is CASSLSGGGIGQFF. The CDR3 DNA reads as TGTGCCAGCAGTTTATCGGGGGGAGGCATCGGGCAGTTCTTC. V is TRBV27 and J is TRBJ2-1; perhaps TRBD2 as D (6 bases). The V gene lost 0 bases and the J gene lost 12 bases, with 15 bases spanning the gap. The CDR3 covers 14 residues. Looked up from germline, CDR1 is MNHEY and CDR2 is SMNVEV (reference sequence).

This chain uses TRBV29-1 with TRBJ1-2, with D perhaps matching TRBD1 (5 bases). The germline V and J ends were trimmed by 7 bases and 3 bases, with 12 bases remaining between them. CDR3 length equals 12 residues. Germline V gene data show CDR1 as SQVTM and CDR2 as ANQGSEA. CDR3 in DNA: TGCAGCGCCCAAAGGGGAGACTATGGCTACACCTTC. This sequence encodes CSAQRGDYGYTF.

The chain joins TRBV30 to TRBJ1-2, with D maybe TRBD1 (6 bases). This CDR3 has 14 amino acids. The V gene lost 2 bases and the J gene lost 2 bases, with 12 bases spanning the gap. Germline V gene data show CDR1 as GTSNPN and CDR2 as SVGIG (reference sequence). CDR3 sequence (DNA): TGTGCCTGGAGTAGGCAGGGGCGCAACTATGGCTACACCTTC. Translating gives CAWSRQGRNYGYTF.

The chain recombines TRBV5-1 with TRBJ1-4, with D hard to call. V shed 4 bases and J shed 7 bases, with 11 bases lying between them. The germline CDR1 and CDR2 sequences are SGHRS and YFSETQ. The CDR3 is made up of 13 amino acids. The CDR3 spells CASSGEPSEKLFF. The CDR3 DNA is TGCGCCAGCAGCGGGGAACCCTCTGAAAAACTGTTTTTT.

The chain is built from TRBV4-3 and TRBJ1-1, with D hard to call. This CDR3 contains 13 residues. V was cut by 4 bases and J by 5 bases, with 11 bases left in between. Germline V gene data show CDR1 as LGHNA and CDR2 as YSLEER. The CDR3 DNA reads TGCGCCAGCAGCCTAACGCGGGGAACTGAAGCTTTCTTT. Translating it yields CASSLTRGTEAFF.

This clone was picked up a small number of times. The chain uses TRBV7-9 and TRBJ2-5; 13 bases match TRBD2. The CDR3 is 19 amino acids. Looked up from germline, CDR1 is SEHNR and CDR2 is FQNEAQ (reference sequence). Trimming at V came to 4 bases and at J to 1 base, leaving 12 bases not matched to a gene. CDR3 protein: CASSSRTSGGSEFQETQYF. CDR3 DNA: TGTGCCAGCAGCTCAAGGACTAGCGGGGGATCCGAATTCCAAGAGACCCAGTACTTC. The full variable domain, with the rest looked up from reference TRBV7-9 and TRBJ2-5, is DTGVSQNPRHKITKRGQNVTFRCDPISEHNRLYWYRQTLGQGPEFLTYFQNEAQLEKSRLLSDRFSAERPKGSFSTLEIQRTEQGDSAMYLCASSSRTSGGSEFQETQYFGPGTRLLVL.

The CDR3 loop is CASSATLRGNTEAFF. DNA for the CDR3: TGTGCCAGTAGTGCCACCCTTAGGGGGAACACTGAAGCTTTCTTT. The rearrangement uses TRBV19 and TRBJ1-1; a weak D match, TRBD1 (5 bases). Trimming left V 5 bases short and J 1 base short, with 14 bases between. The CDR3 contains 15 residues. Germline values: CDR1 LNHDA, CDR2 SQIVND (reference sequence).

The CDR3 sequence: CASKLAGGTEQFF. As DNA, the CDR3 is TGTGCCAGTAAGCTAGCGGGAGGGACTGAGCAGTTCTTC. The chain combines TRBV19 with TRBJ2-1, with 12 bases matching TRBD2. Germline values: CDR1 LNHDA, CDR2 SQIVND (reference sequence). The CDR3 runs 13 residues. Trimming cost V 7 bases and J 9 bases; bases outside gene matches: 4. The full variable domain, with the rest looked up from reference TRBV19 and TRBJ2-1, is DGGITQSPKYLFRKEGQNVTLSCEQNLNHDAMYWYRQDPGQGLRLIYYSQIVNDFQKGDIAEGYSVSREKKESFPLTVTSAQKNPTAFYLCASKLAGGTEQFFGPGTRLTVL.